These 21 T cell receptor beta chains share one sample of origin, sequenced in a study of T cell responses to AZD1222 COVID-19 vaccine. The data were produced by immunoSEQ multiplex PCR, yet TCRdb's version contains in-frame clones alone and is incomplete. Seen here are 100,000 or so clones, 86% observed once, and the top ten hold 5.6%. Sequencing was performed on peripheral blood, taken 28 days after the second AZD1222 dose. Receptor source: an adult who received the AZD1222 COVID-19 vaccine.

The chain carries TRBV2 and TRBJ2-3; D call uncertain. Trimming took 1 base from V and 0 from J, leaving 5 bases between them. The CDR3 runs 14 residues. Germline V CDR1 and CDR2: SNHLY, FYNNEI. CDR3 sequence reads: CASSEGLSTDTQYF. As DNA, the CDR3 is TGTGCCAGCAGTGAAGGGCTGAGCACAGATACGCAGTATTTT.

The CDR3 DNA reads TGCGCCAGCAGGACAGACCTTTACAATGAGCAGTTCTTC. Its protein product is CASRTDLYNEQFF. The rearrangement links TRBV5-1 to TRBJ2-1; maybe TRBD1 (5 bases). Germline CDR1 SGHRS, CDR2 YFSETQ. Trimming cost V 5 bases and J 4 bases, with 10 bases left between them. CDR3 length: 13 amino acids.

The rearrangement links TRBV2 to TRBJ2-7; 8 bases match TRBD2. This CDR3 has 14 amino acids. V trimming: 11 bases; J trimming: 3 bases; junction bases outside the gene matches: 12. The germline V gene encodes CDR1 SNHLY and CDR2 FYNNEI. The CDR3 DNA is TGTGCCTGCACGAGGGGGGCGGGAGGCTACGAGCAGTACTTC. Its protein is CACTRGAGGYEQYF.

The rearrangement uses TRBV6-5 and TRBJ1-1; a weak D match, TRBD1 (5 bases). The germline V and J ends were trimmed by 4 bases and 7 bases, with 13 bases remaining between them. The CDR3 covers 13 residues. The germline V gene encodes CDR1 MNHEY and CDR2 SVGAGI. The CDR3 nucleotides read TGTGCCAGCAGTTCTCCCCAAGGGGATGAAGCTTTCTTT. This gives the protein CASSSPQGDEAFF.

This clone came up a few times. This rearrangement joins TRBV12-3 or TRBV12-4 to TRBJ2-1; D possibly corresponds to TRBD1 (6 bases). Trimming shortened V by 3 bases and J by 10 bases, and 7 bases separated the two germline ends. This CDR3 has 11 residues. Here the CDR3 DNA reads TGTGCCAGCAGTTTGAGGGGGGAGCAGTTCTTC. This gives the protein CASSLRGEQFF.

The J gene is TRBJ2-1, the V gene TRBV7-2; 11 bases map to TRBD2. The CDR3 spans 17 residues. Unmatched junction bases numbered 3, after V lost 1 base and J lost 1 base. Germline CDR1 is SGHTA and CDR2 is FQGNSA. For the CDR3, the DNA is TGTGCCAGCAGCTTAGGGGTAGCGGGAGGGTCCTACAATGAGCAGTTCTTC. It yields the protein CASSLGVAGGSYNEQFF.

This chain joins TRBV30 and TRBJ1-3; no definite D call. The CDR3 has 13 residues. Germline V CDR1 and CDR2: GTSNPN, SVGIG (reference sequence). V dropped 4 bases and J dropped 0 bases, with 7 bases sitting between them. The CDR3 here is CAWTVTSGNTIYF. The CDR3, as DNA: TGTGCCTGGACGGTCACCTCTGGAAACACCATATATTTT.

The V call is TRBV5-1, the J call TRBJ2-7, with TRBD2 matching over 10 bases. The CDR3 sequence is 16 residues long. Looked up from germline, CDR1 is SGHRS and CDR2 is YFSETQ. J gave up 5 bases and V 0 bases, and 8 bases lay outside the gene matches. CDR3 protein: CASSLGPSGGLNEQYF. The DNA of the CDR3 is TGCGCCAGCAGCTTGGGCCCTAGCGGGGGCCTCAACGAGCAGTACTTC.

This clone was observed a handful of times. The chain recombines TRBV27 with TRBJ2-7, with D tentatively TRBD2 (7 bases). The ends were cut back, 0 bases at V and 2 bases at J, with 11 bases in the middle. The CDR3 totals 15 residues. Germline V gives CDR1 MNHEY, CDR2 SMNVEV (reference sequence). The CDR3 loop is CASSLSGGAPYEQYF. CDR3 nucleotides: TGTGCCAGCAGTTTATCGGGGGGGGCTCCCTACGAGCAGTACTTC.

CDR3 sequence: CASSTPGLVSYEQYF. For the CDR3, the DNA is TGTGCCAGCAGTACCCCCGGTTTGGTCTCCTACGAGCAGTACTTC. The V and J genes are TRBV28 and TRBJ2-7; D ambiguous. Trimming pared 5 bases from V and 0 bases from J, leaving 14 bases between. The CDR3 is made up of 15 amino acids. The germline CDR1 and CDR2 sequences are MDHEN and SYDVKM.

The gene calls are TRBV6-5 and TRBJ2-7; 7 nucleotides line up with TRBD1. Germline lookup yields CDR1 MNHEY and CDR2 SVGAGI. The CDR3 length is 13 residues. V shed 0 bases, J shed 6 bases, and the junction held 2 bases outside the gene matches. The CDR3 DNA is TGTGCCAGCAGTTACTCAGCAGGGGGCGAGCAGTACTTC. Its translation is CASSYSAGGEQYF.

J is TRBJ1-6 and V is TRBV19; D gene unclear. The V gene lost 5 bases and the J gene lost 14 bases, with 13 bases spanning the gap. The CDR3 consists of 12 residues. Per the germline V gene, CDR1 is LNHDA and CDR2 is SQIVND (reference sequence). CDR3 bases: TGTGCCAGTAGTGCGAGTGGTTTGGCCCTCCACTTT. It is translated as CASSASGLALHF.

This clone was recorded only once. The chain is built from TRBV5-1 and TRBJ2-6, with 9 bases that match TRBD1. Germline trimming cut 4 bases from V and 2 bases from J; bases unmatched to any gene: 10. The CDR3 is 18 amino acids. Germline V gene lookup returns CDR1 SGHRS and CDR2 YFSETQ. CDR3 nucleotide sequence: TGCGCCAGCAGCCCAGGGACAGGGTATCCCCCTGGGGCCAACGTCCTGACTTTC. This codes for CASSPGTGYPPGANVLTF.

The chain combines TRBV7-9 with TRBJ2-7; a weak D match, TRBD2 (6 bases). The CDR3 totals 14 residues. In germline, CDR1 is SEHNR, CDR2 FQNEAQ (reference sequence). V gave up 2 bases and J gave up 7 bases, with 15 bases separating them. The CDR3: CASSLSGRAWEQYF. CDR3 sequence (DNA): TGTGCCAGCAGCTTAAGCGGGCGGGCTTGGGAGCAGTACTTC. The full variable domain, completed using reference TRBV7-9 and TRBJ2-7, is DTGVSQNPRHKITKRGQNVTFRCDPISEHNRLYWYRQTLGQGPEFLTYFQNEAQLEKSRLLSDRFSAERPKGSFSTLEIQRTEQGDSAMYLCASSLSGRAWEQYFGPGTRLTVT.

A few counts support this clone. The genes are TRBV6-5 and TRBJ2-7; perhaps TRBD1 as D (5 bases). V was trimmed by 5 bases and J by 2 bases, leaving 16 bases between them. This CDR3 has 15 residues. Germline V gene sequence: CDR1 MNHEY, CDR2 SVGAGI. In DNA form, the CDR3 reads TGTGCCAGCAGTCCCTATAGGGGCGGCGCCTACGAGCAGTACTTC. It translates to CASSPYRGGAYEQYF.

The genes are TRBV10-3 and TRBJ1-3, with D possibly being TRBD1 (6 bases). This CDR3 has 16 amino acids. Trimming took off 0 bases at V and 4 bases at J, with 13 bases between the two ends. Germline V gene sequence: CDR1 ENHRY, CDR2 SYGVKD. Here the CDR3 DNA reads TGTGCCATCAGTGAGTCTGCAGGGGCGTTGGGAAACACCATATATTTT. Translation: CAISESAGALGNTIYF.

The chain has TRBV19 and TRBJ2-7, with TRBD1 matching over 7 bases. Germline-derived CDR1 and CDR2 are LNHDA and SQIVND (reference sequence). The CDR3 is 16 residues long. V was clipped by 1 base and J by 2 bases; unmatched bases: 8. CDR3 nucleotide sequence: TGTGCCAGTAGTATAGGGCCGGACAGGATAGCCTACGAGCAGTACTTC. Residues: CASSIGPDRIAYEQYF.

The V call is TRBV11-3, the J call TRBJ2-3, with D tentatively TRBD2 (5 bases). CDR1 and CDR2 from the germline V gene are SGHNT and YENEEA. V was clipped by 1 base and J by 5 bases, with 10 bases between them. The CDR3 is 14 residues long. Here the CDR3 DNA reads TGTGCCAGCAGCTTAGTAGCGAATGAAGATACGCAGTATTTT. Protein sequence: CASSLVANEDTQYF.

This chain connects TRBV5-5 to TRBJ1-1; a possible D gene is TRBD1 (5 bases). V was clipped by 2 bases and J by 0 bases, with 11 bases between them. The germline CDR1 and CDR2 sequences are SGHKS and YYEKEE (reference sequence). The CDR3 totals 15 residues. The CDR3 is CASSFQGYLNTEAFF. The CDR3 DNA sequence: TGTGCCAGCAGCTTCCAGGGATATTTGAACACTGAAGCTTTCTTT.

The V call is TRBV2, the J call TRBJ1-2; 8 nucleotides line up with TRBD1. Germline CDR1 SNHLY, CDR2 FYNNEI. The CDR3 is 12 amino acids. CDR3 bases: TGTCTCTCGGACAGGGATAACTATGGCTACACCTTC. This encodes CLSDRDNYGYTF.

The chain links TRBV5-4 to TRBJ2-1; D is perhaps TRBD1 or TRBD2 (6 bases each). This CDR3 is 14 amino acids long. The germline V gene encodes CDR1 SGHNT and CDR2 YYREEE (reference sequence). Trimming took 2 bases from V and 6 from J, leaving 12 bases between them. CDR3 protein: CASSFGRGGNEQFF. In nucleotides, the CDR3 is TGTGCCAGCAGCTTTGGCAGGGGAGGCAATGAGCAGTTCTTC. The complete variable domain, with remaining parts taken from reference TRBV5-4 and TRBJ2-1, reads ETGVTQSPTHLIKTRGQQVTLRCSSQSGHNTVSWYQQALGQGPQFIFQYYREEENGRGNFPPRFSGLQFPNYSSELNVNALELDDSALYLCASSFGRGGNEQFFGPGTRLTVL.